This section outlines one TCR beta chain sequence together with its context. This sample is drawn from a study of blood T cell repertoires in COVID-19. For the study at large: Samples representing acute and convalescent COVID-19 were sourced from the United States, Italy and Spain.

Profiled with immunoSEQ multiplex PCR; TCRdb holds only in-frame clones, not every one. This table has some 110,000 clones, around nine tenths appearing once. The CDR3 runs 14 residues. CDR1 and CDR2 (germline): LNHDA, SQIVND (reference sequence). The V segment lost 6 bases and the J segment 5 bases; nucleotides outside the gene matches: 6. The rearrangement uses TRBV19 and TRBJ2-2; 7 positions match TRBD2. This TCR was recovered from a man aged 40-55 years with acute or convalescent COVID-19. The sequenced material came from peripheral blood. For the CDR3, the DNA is TGTGCCAGTAGGGGGAGGGTCGAAACCGGGGAGCTGTTTTTT. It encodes CASRGRVETGELFF.